This T cell receptor (beta chain) originates from a study of spatial heterogeneity in lung cancer. Specified time point: sample taken at primary tumor resection. This clonotype was recorded many times. Its target is not known. Mismatch with germline at one junction end may stem from a read error. TCRdb redid the calling of the 5' RACE reads with MiXCR, one entry per CDR3 protein. The data hold about 44,000 distinct CDR3 sequences, with around 15% observed a single time. Study-wide points: Ubiquitous expanded tumor TCRs were observed in blood more at resection than follow-up.

The TCR sequence derives from a male donor with early-stage non-small cell lung cancer. The specimen was PBMCs, collected at surgery.

The CDR3 loop reads CASSPRMLAAPTDTQYF. DNA of the CDR3: TGTGCTAGCAGCCCAAGGATGCTAGCCGCCCCCACAGATACGCAGTATTTT. The chain recombines TRBV7-7 with TRBJ2-3; the D gene is possibly TRBD2 (5 bases). The CDR3 covers 17 residues. In germline, CDR1 is SSHAT, CDR2 FNYEAQ (reference sequence).